This T cell receptor (beta chain) appears in the sequencing data of a study of cytomegalovirus exposure and HLA in healthy donors. The PCR was carried out with 60 Vbeta primers and 13 Jbeta primers. Sequencing used immunoSEQ multiplex PCR; TCRdb keeps in-frame clones, though not all of them. The sample consists of roughly 140,000 clones, about 70% of them appearing once. This clone was detected a few times. Its target is not known. Trimming cost V 0 bases and J 3 bases; bases outside gene matches: 2. Germline CDR1 MNHEY, CDR2 SVGAGI. CDR3 length equals 14 residues. Points from the study as a whole: TCR beta V segments were, for the most part, productive about 87% or about 30% of the time in an earlier analysis. TCR beta V- and J-gene trimming was later associated with a missense DCLRE1C variant. Analysis was performed later, and it showed HLA-associated TCR beta chains to be more clonally expanded than equally common others.

The sequenced sample was PBMCs. This sequence was found in a middle-aged woman in good health and CMV-seronegative. The chain joins TRBV6-5 to TRBJ2-7; 7 bases are shared with TRBD1. This chain's CDR3 is CASSYSGTDYEQYF. The DNA for the CDR3 is TGTGCCAGCAGTTACTCGGGGACAGACTACGAGCAGTACTTC.